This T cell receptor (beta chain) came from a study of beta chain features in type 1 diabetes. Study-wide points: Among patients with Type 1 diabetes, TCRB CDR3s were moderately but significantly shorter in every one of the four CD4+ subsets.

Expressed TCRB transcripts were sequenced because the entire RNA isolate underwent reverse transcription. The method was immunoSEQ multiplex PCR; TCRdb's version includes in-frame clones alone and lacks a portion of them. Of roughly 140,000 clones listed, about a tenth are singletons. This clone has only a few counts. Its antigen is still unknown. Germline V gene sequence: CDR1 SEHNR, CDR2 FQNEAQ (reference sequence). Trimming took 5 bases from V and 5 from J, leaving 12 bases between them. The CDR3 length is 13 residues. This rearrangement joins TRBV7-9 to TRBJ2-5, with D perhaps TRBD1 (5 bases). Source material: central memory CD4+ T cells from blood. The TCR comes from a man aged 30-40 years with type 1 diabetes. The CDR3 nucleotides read TGTGCCAGCAGCCCGCCGGCAGGGGAGACCCAGTACTTC. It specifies CASSPPAGETQYF. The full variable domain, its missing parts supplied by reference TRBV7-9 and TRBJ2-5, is DTGVSQNPRHKITKRGQNVTFRCDPISEHNRLYWYRQTLGQGPEFLTYFQNEAQLEKSRLLSDRFSAERPKGSFSTLEIQRTEQGDSAMYLCASSPPAGETQYFGPGTRLLVL.